The sequence of this TCR beta chain was determined in a study of molecular identifiers for immune sequencing clone quantification. Comment on this clonotype: A much larger clone lies a single base off, so this may be a read error.

TCRdb ran MiXCR on the PCR reads and lists one entry per CDR3 protein. Of roughly 65,000 distinct CDR3 sequences listed, around 17% are singletons. The sequence came from a human donor in good health. Some libraries in this study had Jurkat cell RNA spiked in. Sequencing input: naive CD8+ T cells from blood, with Jurkat cell RNA spiked in. Subset specified: FACS-sorted CD8+CD4-CCR7+CD45RA+ naive T cells.

The CDR3 loop is CASSIAGLAVDTRYF. The CDR3 DNA sequence: TGTGCCAGTAGTATAGCGGGCCTAGCAGTGGATACGCGGTATTTT. The gene calls are TRBV19 and TRBJ2-3, with D possibly matching TRBD2 (5 bases). Germline CDR1 LNHDA, CDR2 SQIVND (reference sequence). The CDR3 has 15 amino acids.